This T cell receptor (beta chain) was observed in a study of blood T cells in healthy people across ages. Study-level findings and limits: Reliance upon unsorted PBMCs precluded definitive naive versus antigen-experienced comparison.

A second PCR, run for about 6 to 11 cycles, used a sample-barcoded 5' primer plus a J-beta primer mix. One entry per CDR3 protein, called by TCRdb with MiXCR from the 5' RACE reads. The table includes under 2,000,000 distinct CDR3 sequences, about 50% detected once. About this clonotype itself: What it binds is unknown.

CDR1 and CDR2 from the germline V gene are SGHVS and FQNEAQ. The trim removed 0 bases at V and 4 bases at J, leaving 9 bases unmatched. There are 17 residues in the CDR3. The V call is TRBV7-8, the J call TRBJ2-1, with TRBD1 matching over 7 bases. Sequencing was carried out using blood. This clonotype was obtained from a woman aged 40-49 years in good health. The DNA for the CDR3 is TGTGCCAGCAGCTTAGCATCCCGGGACAGAAGATACAATGAGCAGTTCTTC. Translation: CASSLASRDRRYNEQFF.